This TCR beta chain came from a study of response to subunit inactivated influenza vaccine. Study-wide results and limits: Authors suggested each seasonal influenza vaccination recruits few new T cells.

The CDR3 has 11 amino acids. Trimming pared 2 bases from V and 9 bases from J, leaving 6 bases between. Germline loops: CDR1 SGHRS, CDR2 YFSETQ. TCRdb fed the RT-PCR reads into MiXCR, producing one record per CDR3 protein. The sample yields about 650,000 distinct CDR3 sequences, roughly 15% seen once. This clonotype was picked up many times. Its specificity is unknown. The starting material was PBMCs from blood, obtained roughly 15 days before vaccination. This chain uses TRBV5-1 with TRBJ2-1, with D unclear. The receptor comes from a man aged 45-65 years who received an inactivated influenza vaccine. The CDR3 loop reads CASSLGPEQFF. CDR3 coding DNA: TGCGCCAGCAGCTTAGGGCCTGAGCAGTTCTTC. Full variable domain (remainder filled in from reference TRBV5-1 and TRBJ2-1): KAGVTQTPRYLIKTRGQQVTLSCSPISGHRSVSWYQQTPGQGLQFLFEYFSETQRNKGNFPGRFSGRQFSNSRSEMNVSTLELGDSALYLCASSLGPEQFFGPGTRLTVL.